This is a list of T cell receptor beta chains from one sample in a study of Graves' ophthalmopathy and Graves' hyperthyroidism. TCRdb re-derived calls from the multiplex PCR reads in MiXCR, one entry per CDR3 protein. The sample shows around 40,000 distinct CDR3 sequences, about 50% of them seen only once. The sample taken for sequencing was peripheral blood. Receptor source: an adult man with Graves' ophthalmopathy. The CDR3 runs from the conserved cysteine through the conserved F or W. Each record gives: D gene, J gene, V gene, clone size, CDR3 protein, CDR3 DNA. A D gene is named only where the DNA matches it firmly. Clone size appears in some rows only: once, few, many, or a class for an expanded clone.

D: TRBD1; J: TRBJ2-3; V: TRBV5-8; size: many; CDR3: CASSLVTGGQNTQYF; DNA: TGTGCCAGCAGCTTAGTGACAGGGGGACAGAATACGCAGTATTTT
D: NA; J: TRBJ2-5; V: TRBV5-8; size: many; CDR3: CASSRDPGETQYF; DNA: TGTGCCAGCAGCCGGGACCCTGGAGAGACCCAGTACTTC
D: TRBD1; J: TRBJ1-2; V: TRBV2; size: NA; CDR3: CASSDEVTGGYGYTF; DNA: TGTGCCAGCAGTGATGAAGTCACAGGGGGCTATGGCTACACCTTC
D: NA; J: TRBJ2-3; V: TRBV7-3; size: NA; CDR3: CASSLVGRVTDTQYF; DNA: TGTGCCAGCAGCTTAGTGGGCAGGGTCACAGATACGCAGTATTTT
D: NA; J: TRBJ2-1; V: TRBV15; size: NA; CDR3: CATSIGNEQFF; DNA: TGTGCCACCAGCATCGGCAATGAGCAGTTCTTC
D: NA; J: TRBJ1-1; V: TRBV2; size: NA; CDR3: CASSQDSWNTEAFF; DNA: TGTGCCAGCAGTCAGGACAGTTGGAACACTGAAGCTTTCTTT
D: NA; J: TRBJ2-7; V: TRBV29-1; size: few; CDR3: CSAQGTSVEQYF; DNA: TGCAGCGCCCAAGGGACATCCGTCGAGCAGTACTTC
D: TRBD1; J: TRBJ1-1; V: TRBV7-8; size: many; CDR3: CASSFRGLLNTEAFF; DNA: TGTGCCAGCAGCTTCAGGGGGCTACTGAACACTGAAGCTTTCTTT
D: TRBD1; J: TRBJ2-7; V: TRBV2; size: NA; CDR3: CASSEPRTGAYEQYF; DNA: TGTGCCAGCAGTGAACCACGGACAGGGGCCTACGAGCAGTACTTC
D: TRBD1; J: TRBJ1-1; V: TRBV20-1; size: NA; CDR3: CSARDGGQGDATEAFF; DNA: TGCAGTGCTAGAGATGGGGGACAGGGGGACGCCACTGAAGCTTTCTTT
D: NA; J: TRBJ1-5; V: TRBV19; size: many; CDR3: CASSIGAGIQPQHF; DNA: TGTGCCAGTAGTATTGGGGCAGGGATTCAGCCCCAGCATTTT
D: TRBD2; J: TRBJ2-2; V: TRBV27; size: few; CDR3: CASRTAGGGANGELFF; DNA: TGTGCCAGCCGCACCGCGGGCGGGGGGGCTAATGGGGAGCTGTTTTTT
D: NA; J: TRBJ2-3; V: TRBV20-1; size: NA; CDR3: CSARDNLDTQYF; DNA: TGCAGTGCTAGAGACAACCTAGATACGCAGTATTTT
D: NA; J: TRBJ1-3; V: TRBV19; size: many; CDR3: CASSIPENQGTFYGNTIYF; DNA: TGTGCCAGTAGTATTCCGGAGAATCAGGGGACTTTTTATGGAAACACCATATATTTT
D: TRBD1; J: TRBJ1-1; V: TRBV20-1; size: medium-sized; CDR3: CRADGTENTEAFF; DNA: TGCAGGGCCGACGGGACAGAGAACACTGAAGCTTTCTTT
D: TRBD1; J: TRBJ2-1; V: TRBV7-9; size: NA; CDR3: CASSEGAGYEQFF; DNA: TGCGCCAGCAGCGAGGGGGCCGGGTATGAGCAGTTCTTC
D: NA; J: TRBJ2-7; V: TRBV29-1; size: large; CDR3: CSVEKDSSYEQYF; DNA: TGCAGCGTTGAAAAGGACAGCTCCTACGAGCAGTACTTC
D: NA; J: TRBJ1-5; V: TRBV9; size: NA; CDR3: CASSPDRAGEPQHF; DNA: TGTGCCAGCAGCCCCGATAGGGCGGGTGAGCCCCAGCATTTT
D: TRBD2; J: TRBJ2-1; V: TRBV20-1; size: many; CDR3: CSARKLAGGDNEQFF; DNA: TGCAGTGCTAGAAAACTAGCGGGGGGGGACAATGAGCAGTTCTTC
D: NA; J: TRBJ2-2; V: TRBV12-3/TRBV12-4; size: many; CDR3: CASRGTGPGELFF; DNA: TGTGCCAGCAGGGGCACGGGGCCGGGGGAGCTGTTTTTT
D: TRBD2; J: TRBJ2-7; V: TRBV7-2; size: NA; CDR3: CASSLQRTSGPSYEQYF; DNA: TGTGCCAGCAGCTTACAGAGGACTAGCGGGCCGTCCTACGAGCAGTACTTC
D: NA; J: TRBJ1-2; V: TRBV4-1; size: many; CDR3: CASSQARGYGYTF; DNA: TGCGCCAGCAGCCAAGCACGGGGCTATGGCTACACCTTC
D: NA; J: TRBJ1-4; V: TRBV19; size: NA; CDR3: CASREQGPNEKLFF; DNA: TGTGCCAGTAGGGAGCAGGGACCGAATGAAAAACTGTTTTTT
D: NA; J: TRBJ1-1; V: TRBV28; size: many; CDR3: CASSLEDLGGTEAFF; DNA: TGTGCCAGCAGTTTAGAGGACCTCGGGGGAACTGAAGCTTTCTTT
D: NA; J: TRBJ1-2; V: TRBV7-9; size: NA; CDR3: CASSLVTDYGYTF; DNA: TGTGCCAGCAGCTTAGTCACGGACTATGGCTACACCTTC
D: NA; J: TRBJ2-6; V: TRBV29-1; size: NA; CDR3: CSVEGRSSGANVLTF; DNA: TGCAGCGTTGAGGGCAGGAGCTCTGGGGCCAACGTCCTGACTTTC
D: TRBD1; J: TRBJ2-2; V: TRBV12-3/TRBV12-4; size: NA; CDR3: CASREQGARTGELFF; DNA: TGTGCCAGCAGGGAACAGGGGGCGCGTACCGGGGAGCTGTTTTTT
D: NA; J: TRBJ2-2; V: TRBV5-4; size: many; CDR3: CASSLGNGELFF; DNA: TGTGCCAGCAGCTTGGGGAACGGGGAGCTGTTTTTT
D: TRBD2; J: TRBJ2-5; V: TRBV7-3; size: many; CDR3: CASSSGLASETQYF; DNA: TGTGCCAGCAGCTCCGGACTAGCAAGTGAGACCCAGTACTTC